This passage covers 31 T cell receptor beta chains from one sample sequenced in a study of T-cell memory formation after mild COVID-19. MiXCR, run by TCRdb on the 5' RACE reads, gives a single entry per CDR3 protein. This sample carries roughly 250,000 distinct CDR3 sequences, over 15% of them seen once, and the ten largest clones take 3.5% to 4%. Sequencing input: PBMCs or a T cell subset sorted from them (not recorded which). The receptors were sampled from a man aged 18 to 30 who had mild COVID-19 (a few samples of this study predate the infection). Cell type and time point are not known.

V and J are TRBV7-9 and TRBJ1-6, with a weak D call TRBD1 (6 bases). Trimming left V 2 bases short and J 5 bases short, with 7 bases between. CDR3 size: 14 residues. Germline loops: CDR1 SEHNR, CDR2 FQNEAQ (reference sequence). CDR3 amino acids: CASSLYRDNSPLHF. CDR3 bases: TGTGCCAGCAGCTTATACAGGGATAATTCACCCCTCCACTTT.

This clonotype was counted ten times or more. The rearrangement joins TRBV4-1 to TRBJ2-3; D uncertain. The CDR3 totals 14 residues. V lost 5 bases and J lost 4, with 13 bases in between. Per the germline V gene, CDR1 is MGHRA and CDR2 is YSYEKL. The CDR3 region is CASSAPGGPDTQYF. The CDR3 DNA reads as TGCGCCAGCAGCGCCCCGGGTGGTCCAGATACGCAGTATTTT.

This CDR3 reads CASRDGYNSPLHF. CDR3 bases: TGTGCCAGCAGGGACGGTTATAATTCACCCCTCCACTTT. This sequence joins TRBV10-3 and TRBJ1-6; weak D call: TRBD1 (5 bases). Trimming pared 10 bases from V and 4 bases from J, leaving 11 bases between. Looked up from germline, CDR1 is ENHRY and CDR2 is SYGVKD. The CDR3 has 13 amino acids.

This clonotype showed up just a few times. The J gene is TRBJ1-2, the V gene TRBV6-5; the match to TRBD1 covers 8 bases. The CDR3 is 15 amino acids. V was pared by 2 bases and J by 8 bases, with 10 bases of the junction left unmatched. Germline CDR1 reads MNHEY; CDR2 reads SVGAGI. The CDR3 bases are TGTGCCAGCAGTTACGGCGAGGACAGGGTACGGGGCTACACCTTC. Protein product: CASSYGEDRVRGYTF.

This clonotype came up a few times. V is TRBV27 and J is TRBJ2-1; possible D gene TRBD2, 6 bases. Germline CDR1 and CDR2: MNHEY and SMNVEV (reference sequence). V shed 4 bases and J shed 5 bases, with 21 bases lying between them. This CDR3 has 17 residues. The CDR3 is CASSSGAGSHLNNEQFF. DNA of the CDR3: TGTGCCAGCAGTTCTGGGGCGGGGAGTCATCTTAACAATGAGCAGTTCTTC.

The table lists this clonotype with a few counts. The chain links TRBV15 to TRBJ1-4; TRBD1 might be the D (5 bases). The CDR3 has 16 residues. V dropped 0 bases and J dropped 7 bases, with 15 bases sitting between them. The germline V gene has CDR1 LNHNV and CDR2 YYDKDF (reference sequence). The CDR3 DNA reads as TGTGCCACCAGCAGAGATGAGGGGCAGGGTGGTGAAAAACTGTTTTTT. Translating it yields CATSRDEGQGGEKLFF.

This clonotype appeared a few times. The gene calls are TRBV2 and TRBJ2-1, with 15 bases matching TRBD2. Losses at the gene ends were 4 bases for V and 7 bases for J; bases not matched to a gene: 5. This CDR3 spans 16 amino acids. Germline CDR1 reads SNHLY; CDR2 reads FYNNEI. The CDR3 spells CASSGWGTSGGNEQFF. Here the CDR3 DNA reads TGTGCCAGCAGTGGCTGGGGGACTAGCGGGGGGAATGAGCAGTTCTTC.

The table lists this clonotype with a few counts. This chain uses TRBV10-1 with TRBJ2-1; D is undetermined. CDR1 is WNHNN and CDR2 is SYGVQD in the germline V gene (reference sequence). V gave up 3 bases and J gave up 0 bases, with 12 bases separating them. This CDR3 is 16 amino acids long. The CDR3 sequence is CASSEATASSYNEQFF. The CDR3 DNA is TGCGCCAGCAGTGAAGCGACGGCAAGCTCCTACAATGAGCAGTTCTTC.

The chain has TRBV3-1 and TRBJ1-4, with D perhaps TRBD1 (5 bases). V was pared by 4 bases and J by 2 bases, with 11 bases between. Germline CDR1 and CDR2: LGHDT and YNNKEL (reference sequence). CDR3 length: 15 amino acids. The CDR3 loop reads CASSRLKGTNEKLFF. Written as DNA, the CDR3 is TGTGCCAGCAGCCGATTGAAGGGGACTAATGAAAAACTGTTTTTT.

This clonotype turned up a few times. The rearrangement uses TRBV7-9 and TRBJ2-2, with a weak D call TRBD2 (5 bases). The CDR3 extends over 13 amino acids. In germline, CDR1 is SEHNR, CDR2 FQNEAQ (reference sequence). The germline V and J ends were trimmed by 5 bases and 5 bases, with 9 bases remaining between them. In DNA form, the CDR3 reads TGTGCCAGCAGCCCACCGGGGACCGGGGAGCTGTTTTTT. Translating gives CASSPPGTGELFF.

This chain links TRBV5-6 with TRBJ1-3, with 7 bases matching TRBD1. Germline CDR1 reads SGHDT; CDR2 reads YYEEEE. Losses at the gene ends were 4 bases for V and 4 bases for J; bases not matched to a gene: 5. There are 14 residues in the CDR3. The CDR3 nucleotides are TGTGCCAGCAGCCATCAGGGACAGGGAAACACCATATATTTT. It specifies CASSHQGQGNTIYF.

The J gene is TRBJ1-3, the V gene TRBV12-3 or TRBV12-4, with unresolved D. CDR3 length equals 12 residues. V lost 8 bases and J lost 4, with 9 bases in between. The CDR3, as DNA: TGTGCCAGCGAATCCTTAGGAAACACCATATATTTT. This translates into CASESLGNTIYF.

V and J are TRBV20-1 and TRBJ2-5; unclear D gene. The germline V gene encodes CDR1 DFQATT and CDR2 SNEGSKA (reference sequence). This CDR3 contains 12 residues. V dropped 6 bases and J dropped 2 bases, with 10 bases sitting between them. The chain's CDR3 is CSAPRGQETQYF. The CDR3 DNA reads as TGCAGTGCCCCCCGCGGACAAGAGACCCAGTACTTC.

This clonotype showed up many times. This chain joins TRBV14 and TRBJ1-5, with a tentative D call TRBD1 (6 bases). The CDR3 loop spans 13 amino acids. Trimming took off 6 bases at V and 5 bases at J, with 11 bases between the two ends. CDR1 is SGHDN and CDR2 is FVKESK in the germline V gene. This CDR3 is CASSRQDDQPQHF. In nucleotides, the CDR3 is TGTGCCAGCAGTCGACAGGACGATCAGCCCCAGCATTTT.

In the case of this clonotype: This may come from a read error, since a much larger clone is one base off. V and J are TRBV7-2 and TRBJ2-7; 9 positions match TRBD2. CDR1 SGHTA and CDR2 FQGNSA come from the germline V gene. This CDR3 has 15 amino acids. In nucleotides, the CDR3 is TGTGCCGGCAGCTTAGCTAGCGGGGTGACGGGGGAGCAGTACTTC. Translation gives CAGSLASGVTGEQYF.

This clonotype turned up a few times. The V and J genes are TRBV28 and TRBJ2-5; 9 bases map to TRBD1. CDR3 length: 14 residues. Germline V gene lookup returns CDR1 MDHEN and CDR2 SYDVKM. J gave up 4 bases and V 8 bases, and 8 bases lay outside the gene matches. The CDR3 region has the DNA TGTGCCAGCCGTACAGGGGGCAGGGGAGAGACCCAGTACTTC. Its protein product is CASRTGGRGETQYF.

The chain couples TRBV6-5 to TRBJ1-2; 7 nucleotides match TRBD1. V lost 0 bases, J lost 8 bases, and 9 bases stayed unmatched. The germline CDR1 and CDR2 sequences are MNHEY and SVGAGI. The CDR3 extends over 15 amino acids. Here the CDR3 reads CASSYSASGGRGYTF. CDR3 DNA: TGTGCCAGCAGTTACTCGGCGTCAGGGGGACGGGGCTACACCTTC.

This clonotype appeared a few times. This chain connects TRBV7-2 to TRBJ1-5; D gene ambiguous. Trimming cost V 1 base and J 7 bases, with 11 bases left between them. CDR1 is SGHTA, CDR2 FQGNSA, per germline. This CDR3 has 14 amino acids. The CDR3 DNA follows: TGTGCCAGCAGCTTAGGGTCAGTCGGGCAGCCCCAGCATTTT. Its protein is CASSLGSVGQPQHF.

The J gene is TRBJ1-6, the V gene TRBV7-2; D is undetermined. The germline V gene encodes CDR1 SGHTA and CDR2 FQGNSA. With 1 base removed from V and 7 bases from J, the gap between germline ends came to 8 bases. CDR3 size: 14 residues. For the CDR3, the DNA is TGTGCCAGCAGCTTAGATCTAAGGAATTCACCCCTCCACTTT. Protein sequence: CASSLDLRNSPLHF.

This clonotype was seen ten or more times. The CDR3 DNA follows: TGTGCCAGCAGCTTGGCCAGCCCGAATTCACCCCTCCACTTT. Its protein is CASSLASPNSPLHF. This sequence joins TRBV5-5 and TRBJ1-6; D remains ambiguous. This CDR3 contains 14 residues. V was cut by 0 bases and J by 7 bases, with 8 bases left in between. CDR1 is SGHKS and CDR2 is YYEKEE in the germline V gene (reference sequence).

The gene calls are TRBV9 and TRBJ1-1, with D possibly being TRBD1 (5 bases). Germline CDR1 SGDLS, CDR2 YYNGEE. The V gene lost 0 bases and the J gene lost 5 bases, with 11 bases spanning the gap. The CDR3 is 14 residues long. DNA of the CDR3: TGTGCCAGCAGCGTAGCAACGGGACGGACTGAAGCTTTCTTT. Protein sequence: CASSVATGRTEAFF.

CDR3 region: CASRERGGRNEQFF. CDR3 coding DNA: TGTGCCAGTAGGGAGCGGGGGGGCCGGAATGAGCAGTTCTTC. The rearrangement links TRBV19 to TRBJ2-1; 10 nucleotides align to TRBD2. The CDR3 is 14 amino acids. CDR1 is LNHDA, CDR2 SQIVND, per germline (reference sequence). Trimming removed 6 bases from V and 7 bases from J; junction bases left unmatched: 6.

This clonotype was seen many times. The chain combines TRBV28 with TRBJ2-2; D gene unclear. This CDR3 spans 13 amino acids. Trimming pared 5 bases from V and 7 bases from J, leaving 11 bases between. The germline V gene has CDR1 MDHEN and CDR2 SYDVKM. The CDR3 is CASSEPGGGELFF. CDR3 in DNA: TGTGCCAGCAGTGAACCGGGTGGCGGGGAGCTGTTTTTT.

In this sample, this clonotype turned up a few times. The chain has TRBV2 and TRBJ1-1; D is perhaps TRBD1 (5 bases). The CDR3 runs 14 residues. V lost 6 bases and J lost 7, with 18 bases in between. CDR1 and CDR2 from the germline V gene are SNHLY and FYNNEI. CDR3 amino acids: CASRTTGGFGEAFF. The CDR3 DNA is TGTGCCAGCAGAACAACGGGGGGTTTTGGTGAAGCTTTCTTT.

This clonotype appeared a few times. The V call is TRBV7-9, the J call TRBJ1-2; 7 positions match TRBD1. This CDR3 comprises 15 residues. Unmatched junction bases numbered 6, after V lost 5 bases and J lost 0 bases. Looked up from germline, CDR1 is SEHNR and CDR2 is FQNEAQ (reference sequence). The CDR3 is CASSPPDRPNYGYTF. The CDR3 region has the DNA TGTGCCAGCAGCCCACCGGACAGGCCTAACTATGGCTACACCTTC.

This rearrangement joins TRBV5-6 to TRBJ2-3; D gene uncertain. The germline CDR1 and CDR2 sequences are SGHDT and YYEEEE. The CDR3 runs 15 residues. V was trimmed by 3 bases and J by 3 bases, leaving 14 bases between them. This CDR3 is CASSSGSYRTDTQYF. CDR3 in DNA: TGTGCCAGCAGCTCCGGATCCTATCGAACAGATACGCAGTATTTT.

This clonotype has ten or more counts. The chain couples TRBV4-3 to TRBJ2-3, with 9 bases aligning to TRBD2. The CDR3 covers 16 residues. Unmatched junction bases numbered 5, after V lost 0 bases and J lost 4 bases. The germline V gene encodes CDR1 LGHNA and CDR2 YSLEER. CDR3 sequence: CASSQDQRGASDTQYF. CDR3 coding DNA: TGCGCCAGCAGCCAAGATCAGCGGGGGGCCTCAGATACGCAGTATTTT.

This clonotype was counted at least ten times. This sequence joins TRBV7-2 and TRBJ2-5; the D gene could be TRBD1 or TRBD2 (5 bases each). CDR3 length: 14 residues. Per germline, CDR1 SGHTA and CDR2 FQGNSA. Trimming took off 1 base at V and 0 bases at J, with 6 bases between the two ends. CDR3 in amino acids: CASSLGGYQETQYF. CDR3 sequence (DNA): TGTGCCAGCAGCTTAGGGGGGTACCAAGAGACCCAGTACTTC.

This chain uses TRBV7-2 with TRBJ2-7, with D unresolved. CDR1 is SGHTA and CDR2 is FQGNSA in the germline V gene. Trimming cost V 0 bases and J 4 bases, with 10 bases left between them. The CDR3 sequence is 14 residues long. The CDR3 DNA is TGTGCCAGCAGCTTAGCCCTACAGTTTTACGAGCAGTACTTC. It is translated as CASSLALQFYEQYF.

This clonotype came up many times. J is TRBJ2-5 and V is TRBV7-2; 11 bases match TRBD2. Germline V gene sequence: CDR1 SGHTA, CDR2 FQGNSA. This CDR3 is 14 amino acids long. V shed 8 bases and J 5 bases; nucleotides not matched to a gene: 7. CDR3 bases: TGTGCCAGCCGCCTAGCGGGGGGCGGGGAGACCCAGTACTTC. Its protein is CASRLAGGGETQYF.

The sample holds one count of this clonotype. The chain couples TRBV15 to TRBJ1-4; D may be TRBD1 (5 bases). Per the germline V gene, CDR1 is LNHNV and CDR2 is YYDKDF (reference sequence). CDR3 length: 14 amino acids. V dropped 0 bases and J dropped 7 bases, with 9 bases sitting between them. The CDR3 DNA sequence: TGTGCCACCAGCAGAGAGACAGCAGCTGAAAAACTGTTTTTT. It translates to CATSRETAAEKLFF.